What follows is one T cell receptor beta chain and its context. Analysis merged second doses at about 4 or about 12 weeks. This specimen comes from a study of T cell responses to AZD1222 COVID-19 vaccine. The CDR3 loop spans 13 amino acids. V was shortened by 4 bases and J by 1 base, with 10 bases between the two germline ends. Germline lookup yields CDR1 SQVTM and CDR2 ANQGSEA. The data were produced by immunoSEQ multiplex PCR, yet TCRdb's version contains in-frame clones alone and is incomplete. Of approximately 80,000 clones listed, approximately 83% were seen once; the top ten hold about 12%. The chain joins TRBV29-1 to TRBJ1-1, with D possibly TRBD1 on 5 matching bases. The sequencing here drew on peripheral blood, taken 28 days after the second AZD1222 dose. The receptor was isolated from an adult who received the AZD1222 COVID-19 vaccine. CDR3 region: CSVVAGSNTEAFF. CDR3 bases: TGCAGCGTTGTGGCAGGGTCGAACACTGAAGCTTTCTTT.